Listed below are T cell receptor beta chains from one sample, sequenced in a study of T cell responses to AZD1222 COVID-19 vaccine. The table came from immunoSEQ multiplex PCR; TCRdb's copy has only in-frame clones and leaves some out. The sample holds 150,000 to 200,000 clones, about 91% seen once. The source material was peripheral blood, sampled on day 0 of MenACWY control vaccination. These receptor sequences come from an adult in good health. Each CDR3 is given with its conserved first and last residue. A D gene is named only where the DNA matches it firmly. Clone size, where shown, is once, few, many, or a class for clones that have expanded.

TRBJ2-5 | - | TRBV7-2 | - | TGTGCCAGCAGCCCCCTCAGGGCCGAGACCCAGTACTTC | CASSPLRAETQYF
TRBJ2-2 | - | TRBV18 | - | TGTGCCAGCTCACCAGAGAACACCGGGGAGCTGTTTTTT | CASSPENTGELFF
TRBJ2-1 | - | TRBV6-2/TRBV6-3 | - | TGTGCCAGCAGCCGCCCCCCAGGGACTTATAGGGAGCAGTTCTTC | CASSRPPGTYREQFF
TRBJ1-5 | - | TRBV5-1 | - | TGCGCCAGCAGCGCCCAGATCGATCAGCCCCAGCATTTT | CASSAQIDQPQHF
TRBJ1-5 | few | TRBV5-1 | - | TGCGCCAGCAGCTTGGTGACGCTCAATCAGCCCCAGCATTTT | CASSLVTLNQPQHF
TRBJ2-3 | once | TRBV10-3 | - | TGTGCCATCAGTGACACGAGCACCACGGGAAGCGATACGCAGTATTTT | CAISDTSTTGSDTQYF
TRBJ2-1 | - | TRBV9 | TRBD2 | TGTGCCAGCAGCCCTAGCGGGAGGGCCATCGACAATGAGCAGTTCTTC | CASSPSGRAIDNEQFF
TRBJ1-2 | - | TRBV2 | TRBD1 | TGTGCCAGCGGTAATCAAGCAGGGGGCGGGTATGGCTACACCTTC | CASGNQAGGGYGYTF
TRBJ2-6 | - | TRBV7-2 | - | TGTGCCAGCAGCCTAATGCCACAGAGCTCTGGGGCCAACGTCCTGACTTTC | CASSLMPQSSGANVLTF
TRBJ2-7 | - | TRBV24-1 | - | TGTGCCACGGGGGATGATGCGCGGGAGCAGTACTTC | CATGDDAREQYF
TRBJ1-4 | - | TRBV18 | - | TGTGCCAGCTCACCACCGAGGGGTGAAAAACTGTTTTTT | CASSPPRGEKLFF
TRBJ1-5 | - | TRBV7-6 | - | TGTGCCAGCAGCTTAGAGCCGGGTCAGCCCCAGCATTTT | CASSLEPGQPQHF
TRBJ2-5 | - | TRBV3-1/TRBV3-2 | TRBD1 | TGTGCCAGCAGCATTGGGACAGGGGGCGGCGGGACCCAGTACTTC | CASSIGTGGGGTQYF
TRBJ2-3 | - | TRBV29-1 | TRBD1 | TGCAGCGTCTACCCCGGGACAGGGCTTGCAGATACGCAGTATTTT | CSVYPGTGLADTQYF
TRBJ2-7 | - | TRBV27 | TRBD2 | TGTGCCAGCAGTTCGAGACGGCCGGGACTAGCGTACTACGAGCAGTACTTC | CASSSRRPGLAYYEQYF
TRBJ1-1 | - | TRBV1 | - | TGCACCAGCAGCCAACGGGACAGGGGAGGTACTGAAGCTTTCTTT | CTSSQRDRGGTEAFF
TRBJ1-4 | few | TRBV4-3 | - | TGCGCCAGCAGCCAAGGGGGGACAACTAATGAAAAACTGTTTTTT | CASSQGGTTNEKLFF
TRBJ2-3 | - | TRBV7-9 | - | TGTGCCAGCGCTTGGGGCACAGATACGCAGTATTTT | CASAWGTDTQYF
TRBJ1-5 | - | TRBV7-2 | - | TGTGCCAGCAGCCGCGGTGGCAGCAATCAGCCCCAGCATTTT | CASSRGGSNQPQHF
TRBJ2-5 | - | TRBV11-2 | TRBD2 | TGTGCCAGCAGCTTAATCCCTAGCGGGAGTGGGGAGACCCAGTACTTC | CASSLIPSGSGETQYF
TRBJ2-7 | - | TRBV28 | - | TGTGCCAGCAGTTTGGCACGGGCTGCGCAGTACTTC | CASSLARAAQYF
TRBJ2-3 | - | TRBV5-5 | - | TGTGCCAGCAGCCCCTTTGGGGAGCTGGATACGCAGTATTTT | CASSPFGELDTQYF
TRBJ2-7 | - | TRBV29-1 | TRBD1 | TGCAGCGTGACAGGGGTTTCCTACGAGCAGTACTTC | CSVTGVSYEQYF
TRBJ1-1 | - | TRBV5-8 | - | TGTGCCAGCAGCAAGGGACCCCACACTGAAGCTTTCTTT | CASSKGPHTEAFF
TRBJ2-5 | - | TRBV19 | TRBD1 | TGTGCCAGTAGTCCAGGGACCGGGACAGAAGAGACCCAGTACTTC | CASSPGTGTEETQYF
TRBJ2-6 | - | TRBV6-2/TRBV6-3 | - | TGTGCCAGCAGTTACTCCTCGGTCTCTCAGGGATCCGGGGCCAACGTCCTGACTTTC | CASSYSSVSQGSGANVLTF
TRBJ1-6 | - | TRBV30 | TRBD1 | TGTGCCTGGAGTCTGGGACAGGGAAATTCACCCCTCCACTTT | CAWSLGQGNSPLHF
TRBJ1-5 | - | TRBV6-5 | - | TGTGCCAGCAGACTCGGCCTTAATCAGCCCCAGCATTTT | CASRLGLNQPQHF
TRBJ1-2 | - | TRBV7-8 | TRBD1 | TGTGCCAGCAGTCCCGACAGGGGAGGCTATGGCTACACCTTC | CASSPDRGGYGYTF
TRBJ2-7 | - | TRBV7-2 | - | TGTGCCAGCAGCTTAGCGGGGCGGGACCTTTACGAGCAGTACTTC | CASSLAGRDLYEQYF
TRBJ2-2 | - | TRBV7-8 | - | TGTGCCAGCAGCTTGAGGGTGGTTCGGAACACCGGGGAGCTGTTTTTT | CASSLRVVRNTGELFF
TRBJ2-7 | - | TRBV18 | - | TGTGCCAGCTCACCACTCTCGGAGGCTGGCGAGCAGTACTTC | CASSPLSEAGEQYF
TRBJ1-5 | - | TRBV28 | - | TGTGCCAGCAGTCCCCATCGGCACCCAAGGGGCAATCAGCCCCAGCATTTT | CASSPHRHPRGNQPQHF
TRBJ1-4 | - | TRBV2 | - | TGTGCCAGCAGTGAACCGCATGGATGGCAGAGGCTGTTTTTT | CASSEPHGWQRLFF
TRBJ2-1 | - | TRBV29-1 | - | TGCAGCGTTGAAGAAGGAATTAGCGCAGCGTGGAATGAGCAGTTCTTC | CSVEEGISAAWNEQFF
TRBJ1-5 | - | TRBV5-1 | - | TGCGCCAGCAGCTGCCCCCAGAAAAGCAATCAGCCCCAGCATTTT | CASSCPQKSNQPQHF
TRBJ2-1 | - | TRBV9 | TRBD2 | TGTGCCAGCAGCGTAGTTCCGGGAGGGAGCCACAATGAGCAGTTCTTC | CASSVVPGGSHNEQFF
TRBJ2-7 | once | TRBV30 | TRBD2 | TGTGCCTGGAGCCGCCGGACTAGCGGGAGTAGCACCTACGAGCAGTACTTC | CAWSRRTSGSSTYEQYF
TRBJ1-4 | - | TRBV7-2 | TRBD1 | TGTGCCAGCAGCTCACCCCGACAGGGGATAGGAGAAAAACTGTTTTTT | CASSSPRQGIGEKLFF
TRBJ1-1 | once | TRBV12-3/TRBV12-4 | TRBD1 | TGTGCCAGCAGACAGACAGGGGGTAGGGAAGCTTTCTTT | CASRQTGGREAFF
TRBJ2-7 | once | TRBV6-2/TRBV6-3 | TRBD2 | TGTGCCAGCAGTTACCCCAGCGGGAGGGCCGACGAGCAGTACTTC | CASSYPSGRADEQYF
TRBJ1-1 | - | TRBV9 | TRBD1 | TGTGCCAGCAGCGTAGCCCAGGACAGGGGCGGCGGAGCTTTCTTT | CASSVAQDRGGGAFF